This T cell receptor beta chain comes out of a study of long-term antiretroviral therapy in people with HIV. General observations from the study: Repertoires with HIV possessed tighter CDR3 length spans than those of controls. Post-ART diversity increased but stayed below transplant donor controls.

Trimming left V 5 bases short and J 5 bases short, with 19 bases between. This CDR3 region has 16 residues. The V gene's germline CDR1 is SNHLY and CDR2 FYNNEI. A v3.0 immunoSEQ assay was performed at survey level. Sequencing aimed at about 35,000-55,000 T-cell genomes per sample. Sequencing used immunoSEQ multiplex PCR; TCRdb keeps in-frame clones, though not all of them. The sample shows tens of thousands of clones, about nine tenths of them seen only once. As for this clone: Its antigen is not known.

The chain uses TRBV2 and TRBJ1-5, with unresolved D. This specimen was unsorted PBMCs, taken 1.2 years after starting antiretroviral therapy. This receptor was obtained from a woman between 45 and 65 years old with HIV. The CDR3 nucleotides are TGTGCCAGCAGTCCGCCCCGACCGCCCTTGGATCAGCCCCAGCATTTT. Protein: CASSPPRPPLDQPQHF.